This T cell receptor beta chain was documented in a study of regulatory T cells in long-lasting Graves disease (dated by TCRdb to the early 2020s). General notes on the study: Patients with newly diagnosed Graves' disease had been on antithyroid drugs for under 3 months. Persistent Graves' disease patients were compared with newly diagnosed Graves' disease patients by peripheral blood TCR sequencing and RNA sequencing. The study was conducted in China and was registered as a clinical trial. A total of 33 samples were covered by TCR sequencing, comprising roughly 13 persistent and around 20 newly diagnosed Graves' disease patients.

The time point label corresponds to: newly diagnosed GD, antithyroid drugs for less than 3 months. For both TCR sequencing and RNA sequencing, RNA was extracted from PBMCs using TRIzol. The diagnosis of Graves' disease was made according to American Thyroid Association guidelines. Recruitment of patients was carried out at an endocrinology department in Xi'an, China. Each patient gave roughly 10 milliliters of peripheral blood, collected in an EDTA anticoagulant tube. Ficoll Paque Plus density gradient separation was used to isolate PBMCs, and no further T cell sorting was performed. An Agilent 2100 Bioanalyzer and agarose gel were used to assess RNA quality, and a NanoDrop 2000 was used to measure RNA concentration. This clonotype has ten or more counts. Its antigen remains unidentified. Base qualities were left out, and no much larger clone turns up one base away. Library preparation used multiplex PCR. Sequencing took place on an Illumina HiSeq 4000. To build TCR beta libraries, CDR3 regions were amplified by Arm-PCR using iRepertoire HTBI primers. Before sequencing, the PCR products underwent gel purification. As for how the authors treated the data: Across samples, about 64 TRBV and 14 TRBJ segments were identified and used for gene usage analysis of CDR3 amino acid clonotypes. Filtered high-quality paired reads were merged into contigs using COPE and FqMerger. BLAST was used to align contigs to IMGT TRBV, TRBD and TRBJ reference genes, with CDR3 defined following IMGT. Clonotypes above 0.1% frequency were classified as highly expanded clones. Shannon entropy served as the measure of repertoire diversity, while the Gini coefficient captured V-J evenness. A clonotype was considered public if more than one individual shared it. The raw public data were reprocessed by TCRdb itself: fastp quality trimming at Q25, MiXCR clonotype calling, in-frame beta chains only. Each entry merges the rows of one CDR3 protein and shows their most common DNA and genes. TCRdb's processing, not the study's, gives the V and J calls here. Recorded for this sample are about 450,000 distinct CDR3 sequences; 14% of them occurred a single time. The ten largest account for approximately 15% of the sample.

Study-level results and caveats: Patients with persistent disease shared more public clonotypes (around 3,000) than newly diagnosed patients did (966). Sequencing and analysis were limited to the TCR beta chain. TRBV28, TRBJ1-2 and TRBJ2-5 were preferentially used in persistent disease, while TRBV20-1 and TRBJ2-1 were favored in newly diagnosed disease. The study examined only peripheral blood because the primary lesion, thyroid tissue, could not be accessed. Persistent Graves' disease patients showed lower TCR Shannon entropy and fewer highly expanded clones than newly diagnosed patients, suggesting clonal expansion. As a limitation, the authors acknowledged that the small sample size may reduce accuracy.

V is reduced by 3 bases and J by 4 bases, leaving a spacing of 10 bases between them. The CDR3 holds 13 amino acids from the cysteine to the phenylalanine. The sequence is cut down to CDR3 DNA, 39 bases in frame from base 1. The data also belong to a second study, concerning T cells in Graves' hyperthyroidism and ophthalmopathy. From that second study: Stable Graves' hyperthyroidism was defined as the absence of progression to ophthalmopathy over 18 months of follow-up. Hyperthyroidism patients were newly diagnosed, had a disease duration of under 2 months, and were aged 18 to 65 years. Any patient with an uncontrolled infection, another autoimmune disease, pregnancy or lactation was excluded. Diagnoses were established on the basis of clinical symptoms, serum thyroxine and TRAb, thyroid ultrasound, and orbital computed tomography. A first-round RT-PCR of the TCR CDR3 used the HTBI primer set with the Qiagen OneStep RT-PCR kit. Most expanded thyroid clonotypes (frequency above 0.001) were also found in blood, which suggests that blood repertoires may mirror thyroid immune responses. In cross-validation, a model built on a 13 V-J signature told ophthalmopathy apart from stable hyperthyroidism with 85% to 90% sensitivity and around 81% specificity, and in testing the same model reached 80%/75%. In validation, progression to ophthalmopathy was predicted by the model with 70.59% sensitivity and around 76% specificity, a median of roughly 6.4 months before onset. To identify TCR V-J signatures that set the groups apart, the researchers used a discovery cohort of 90 to 100 patients, made up of 40 to 45 with Graves' ophthalmopathy and 57 with stable Graves' hyperthyroidism. Prospective prediction of ophthalmopathy was tested in an independent validation cohort of 18 to 20 hyperthyroidism patients and 17 patients who later progressed to ophthalmopathy. For training and testing, the approximately 97 patients in the discovery cohort were randomly divided in a 7:3 ratio. In more than 5 Graves' hyperthyroidism patients, the study also compared T-cell repertoires from thyroid tissue with T-cell repertoires from blood. After sampling, hyperthyroidism patients received methimazole starting at 30 mg daily, and ophthalmopathy patients received high-dose intravenous methylprednisolone. The libraries were constructed in a second round of multiplex PCR and then size-selected and purified. The libraries were sequenced on an Illumina HiSeq2000 using paired-end 100 bp reads. Raw data were processed with SOAPnuke, discarding reads with adapters, uncalled bases, mean Phred below 15, or no exact constant-primer or identifier match. COPE v1.2.5 was used to merge high-quality paired reads, and clonotypes were defined as unique nucleotide sequences. MiTCR v1.1 was used to align clonotypes to the IMGT TRBV, TRBD and TRBJ reference segments. Analysis was restricted to V-J combinations with a frequency above 0.0001, which covered just over 98% of repertoires. A TCS score was defined as the ratio between F50 (clonal expansion) and ExV (chaos), using BLOSUM62-based TCRdist between CDR3 peptides within each V-J. Welch's t-statistics and random forest reduced approximately 520 V-J features to roughly 13, which were used in a naive Bayes classifier (R e1071). No statistical method was used to fix the sample size in advance, and group allocation was not hidden from the investigators. The paper describes TCR Vbeta CDR3 sequencing of 135 peripheral blood samples, made up of 43 ophthalmopathy patients, approximately 76 hyperthyroidism patients and approximately 17 progressor patients.

The sample in question was peripheral blood mononuclear cells (PBMCs), obtained at new diagnosis, from a patient treated with antithyroid drugs. Rearrangement joined TRBV12-3 or TRBV12-4 to TRBJ2-7; the D gene cannot be resolved beyond TRBD1 or TRBD2, each matching 5 bases. This sequence was found in a woman between 50 and 59 years old with Graves disease. Donor details come from another sample of the same person, matched by shared clones. The DNA sequence is TGTGCCAGCAGTTTTTATGGGGGTTACGAGCAGTACTTC. It encodes CASSFYGGYEQYF.